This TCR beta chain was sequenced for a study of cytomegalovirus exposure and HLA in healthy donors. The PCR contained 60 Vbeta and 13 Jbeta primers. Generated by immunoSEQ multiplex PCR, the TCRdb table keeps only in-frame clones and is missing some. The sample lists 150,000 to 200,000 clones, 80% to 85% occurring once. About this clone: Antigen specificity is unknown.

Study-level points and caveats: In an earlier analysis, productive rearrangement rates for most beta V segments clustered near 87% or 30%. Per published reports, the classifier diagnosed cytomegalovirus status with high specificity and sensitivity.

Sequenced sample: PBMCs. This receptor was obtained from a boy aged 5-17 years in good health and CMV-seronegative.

The CDR3 nucleotides read TGTGCCAGCAGCTTATCGGTTATTCCCGGCTACGAGCAGTACTTC. It yields the protein CASSLSVIPGYEQYF. The chain has TRBV7-8 and TRBJ2-7; no definite D call. This CDR3 comprises 15 residues. Germline V gene lookup returns CDR1 SGHVS and CDR2 FQNEAQ. Deletions cut 2 bases from V and 3 bases from J, with 14 bases between. Full variable domain (rest looked up from reference TRBV7-8 and TRBJ2-7): GAGVSQSPRYKVAKRGQDVALRCDPISGHVSLFWYQQALGQGPEFLTYFQNEAQLDKSGLPSDRFFAERPEGSVSTLKIQRTQQEDSAVYLCASSLSVIPGYEQYFGPGTRLTVT.